The sequence of this TCR beta chain was determined in a study of molecular identifiers for immune sequencing clone quantification. TCRdb reanalysed the PCR reads using MiXCR and keeps one entry per CDR3 protein. The repertoire holds around 460,000 distinct CDR3 sequences, with 20% to 25% as singletons. The CDR3 covers 15 residues. Germline V lookup: CDR1 SGDLS, CDR2 YYNGEE. Of note for this clonotype: A read error may account for a junction end that differs from germline.

The sequenced material came from naive CD8+ T cells from blood, with Jurkat cell RNA spiked in. Documented subset: FACS-sorted CD8+CD4-CCR7+CD45RA+ naive T cells. This chain connects TRBV9 to TRBJ1-1; the D is unclear. The receptor's source is a human donor in good health. Some libraries in this study had Jurkat cell RNA spiked in. The CDR3 sequence is CANSVGAWGNTEAFF. For the CDR3, the DNA is TGTGCCAACAGCGTAGGAGCTTGGGGGAACACTGAAGCTTTCTTT.